This TCR beta chain appears in the sequencing data of a study of blood T cell repertoires in COVID-19. About the research overall: Researchers got acute and convalescent COVID-19 samples from the United States, Italy and Spain. T cells, B-cell-depleted T cells, or PBMCs provided the cDNA or gDNA that served as material.

V was shortened by 7 bases and J by 8 bases, with 12 bases between the two germline ends. The CDR3 extends over 13 amino acids. Original data processing: Estimated nucleated cell counts came from reference gene primer amplification. Sequenced by immunoSEQ multiplex PCR; TCRdb stores in-frame clones only, minus some. That table furnishes V, J and clone size, whereas the DNA furnished D and trimming. Of about 68,000 clones in the sample, about four fifths are singletons; the top ten hold 8.8%. The gene calls are TRBV12-3 or TRBV12-4 and TRBJ1-6, with a possible D match to TRBD1 (5 bases). Sequenced: peripheral blood. This TCR derives from a man in his fifties with active COVID-19. The CDR3 bases are TGTGCCAGCACCGACAGTCTTTATTCACCCCTCCACTTT. It encodes CASTDSLYSPLHF.